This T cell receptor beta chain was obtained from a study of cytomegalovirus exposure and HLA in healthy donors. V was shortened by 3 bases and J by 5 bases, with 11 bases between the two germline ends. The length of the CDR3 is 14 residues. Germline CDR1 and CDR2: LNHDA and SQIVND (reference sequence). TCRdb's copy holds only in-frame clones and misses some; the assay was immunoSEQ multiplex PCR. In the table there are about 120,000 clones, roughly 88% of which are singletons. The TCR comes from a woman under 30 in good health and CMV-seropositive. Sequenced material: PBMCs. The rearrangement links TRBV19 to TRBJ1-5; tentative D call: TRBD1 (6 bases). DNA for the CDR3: TGTGCCAGTAGTATCGGGGGGGGCTATCAGCCCCAGCATTTT. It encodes CASSIGGGYQPQHF.